These T cell receptor beta chains were read from a single sample in a study of early T cells in non-severe SARS-CoV-2 infection. TCRdb analysed the 5' RACE reads with MiXCR anew, one entry per CDR3 protein. This table holds roughly 56,000 distinct CDR3 sequences, more than 12% found once. Sequencing was performed on whole blood, taken at baseline. The origin of the receptors is an adult who was a healthcare worker with PCR-confirmed SARS-CoV-2 infection or an uninfected control (not recorded which). Both conserved end residues are part of each CDR3. D genes are given only for firm matches. Clone size, where shown, is once, few, many, or a class for clones that have expanded.

j_call clone_size d_call v_call cdr3_length cdr3_nt cdr3_aa
TRBJ2-7 . TRBD2 TRBV6-6 19 TGTGCCAGCAGTCCTTACCTAGCGGGGCGTTCTGCTGCATACTACGAGCAGTACTTC CASSPYLAGRSAAYYEQYF
TRBJ2-3 . . TRBV11-3 13 TGTGCCAGCAGCTTATCTAGGGCAGATACGCAGTATTTT CASSLSRADTQYF
TRBJ1-2 few TRBD1 TRBV19 15 TGTGCCAGTAGTGCCTTACAGGGGCTTAACTATGGCTACACCTTC CASSALQGLNYGYTF
TRBJ2-1 . . TRBV7-9 14 TGTGCCAGCAGCTTCGGGACACTCTACAATGAGCAGTTCTTC CASSFGTLYNEQFF
TRBJ2-3 . . TRBV3-1 13 TGTGCCAGCAGCCAGCCAGGGGCAGATACGCAGTATTTT CASSQPGADTQYF
TRBJ2-2 . . TRBV18 16 TGTGCCAGCTCACCACTGGGACAACTGAACACCGGGGAGCTGTTTTTT CASSPLGQLNTGELFF
TRBJ2-7 . . TRBV3-1 15 TGTGCCAGCAGCCAAGGGGCCAGGGACCTCGGCGAGCAGTACTTC CASSQGARDLGEQYF
TRBJ2-7 . . TRBV7-6 19 TGTGCCAGCAGCTTAGGGGAGGGACAGGACCCAGCCTTGACCTACGAGCAGTACTTC CASSLGEGQDPALTYEQYF
TRBJ2-3 once TRBD2 TRBV7-9 17 TGTGCCAGCAGCTTATACCGAGGCGGGAGGGCCACAGATACGCAGTATTTT CASSLYRGGRATDTQYF
TRBJ2-3 . . TRBV29-1 13 TGCAGCGTTGATTGGGGCACCACAGATACGCAGTATTTT CSVDWGTTDTQYF
TRBJ2-3 . . TRBV11-2 15 TGTGCCAGCAGCCGGTTAGGAATGAGGACAGATACGCAGTATTTT CASSRLGMRTDTQYF
TRBJ2-5 few TRBD1 TRBV11-2 13 TGTGCCAGCAGCGGACAGGGGGCCGAGACCCAGTACTTC CASSGQGAETQYF
TRBJ2-2 few TRBD1 TRBV11-2 19 TGTGCCAGCAGCTTAGTGGGGACAGGGGGATATACGAACACCGGGGAGCTGTTTTTT CASSLVGTGGYTNTGELFF
TRBJ2-1 many . TRBV20-1 12 TGCAGTGCTAGAGATAATATAAATGAGCAGTTCTTC CSARDNINEQFF
TRBJ2-7 few TRBD1 TRBV5-1 15 TGCGCCAGCAGCGAGGCGGGACAGGGGGCTTTGTACCAGTACTTC CASSEAGQGALYQYF
TRBJ1-2 many . TRBV12-3/TRBV12-4 14 TGTGCCAGCAGCAAAAGGGCGGGCGGCTCTGGCTACACCTTC CASSKRAGGSGYTF
TRBJ2-5 . TRBD1 TRBV20-1 14 TGCAGTGCTTCAATAAGACAGGGGCAAGAGACCCAGTACTTC CSASIRQGQETQYF
TRBJ2-7 few . TRBV15 13 TGTGCCACCAGCAGAGATACGGTTTACGAGCAGTACTTC CATSRDTVYEQYF
TRBJ2-1 few TRBD2 TRBV29-1 16 TGCAGCCCATTACTAGCGGATCCCCATACCCACAATGAGCAGTTCTTC CSPLLADPHTHNEQFF
TRBJ1-4 few TRBD1 TRBV14 15 TGTGCCAGCAGCCAAGCGAGGACAGGCCTCTCGGAACTGTTTTTT CASSQARTGLSELFF
TRBJ1-1 few . TRBV12-3/TRBV12-4 14 TGTGCCAGCAGTTTAGCGGGGCAGGCTCGTGAAGCTTTCTTT CASSLAGQAREAFF
TRBJ2-5 . . TRBV28 16 TGTGCCAGCAGTCCCCCGGGGGGCCATGGTGAAGAGACCCAGTACTTC CASSPPGGHGEETQYF
TRBJ1-2 medium-sized TRBD1 TRBV27 16 TGTGCCAGCAGTTTATCGGCTGCAGGGGGCTTCTATGGCTACACCTTC CASSLSAAGGFYGYTF
TRBJ1-2 few . TRBV30 11 TGTGCCTGGAGTCGAAATCTAGGCTACACCTTC CAWSRNLGYTF
TRBJ1-5 few . TRBV19 14 TGTGCCAGTAGAGAAGGGTTCCTCAATCAGCCCCAGCATTTT CASREGFLNQPQHF
TRBJ1-2 few . TRBV20-1 16 TGCAGTGCTAGAGATCGTTCATGGTGGACGGGCGAAGGCTACACCTTC CSARDRSWWTGEGYTF
TRBJ2-3 many . TRBV5-8 17 TGTGCCAGCAGCTTGGGGTACCACTCCCCCGGCACAGATACGCAGTATTTT CASSLGYHSPGTDTQYF
TRBJ2-7 few . TRBV7-9 13 TGTGCCAGCAGCCCAGGGACAATCTACGAGCAGTACTTC CASSPGTIYEQYF
TRBJ1-1 . . TRBV12-3/TRBV12-4 14 TGTGCCAGCATCCCAGACAGGCCGAACACTGAAGCTTTCTTT CASIPDRPNTEAFF
TRBJ1-1 many TRBD1 TRBV18 15 TGTGCCAGCTCACCCCCGGGACAGCAGAACACTGAAGCTTTCTTT CASSPPGQQNTEAFF
TRBJ2-3 . . TRBV6-2/TRBV6-3 15 TGTGCCAGCAGCCTCGTGGTCGGCACCACAGATACGCAGTATTTT CASSLVVGTTDTQYF
TRBJ2-3 few . TRBV7-3 15 TGTGCCAGCAGCATACAGGGAGGTAACACAGATACGCAGTATTTT CASSIQGGNTDTQYF
TRBJ2-1 . TRBD2 TRBV27 13 TGTGCCAGCAATAACGCGGGGGGGAATGAGCAGTTCTTC CASNNAGGNEQFF
TRBJ1-6 few TRBD1 TRBV27 17 TGTGCCAGCAGTTCCACCGGGACAGCCTCCTATAATTCACCCCTCCACTTT CASSSTGTASYNSPLHF
TRBJ2-7 few . TRBV29-1 14 TGCAGCGTTGGGCAAGGGCGGACCCCCTACGAGCAGTACTTC CSVGQGRTPYEQYF
TRBJ2-7 . TRBD1 TRBV5-6 13 TGTGCCAGCAGCTTTCAGGGGGCAAAAGAGCAGTACTTC CASSFQGAKEQYF
TRBJ2-7 . TRBD2 TRBV20-1 13 TGCAGTGCTAGTAAGACTAGCGGTCAGGAGCAGTACTTC CSASKTSGQEQYF
TRBJ1-1 few . TRBV28 13 TGTGCCAGCAGTTTAAGCCGGAACACTGAAGCTTTCTTT CASSLSRNTEAFF
TRBJ2-1 . TRBD2 TRBV2 15 TGTGCCAGCAAGGAGGGACTAGCGGCCTACAATGAGCAGTTCTTC CASKEGLAAYNEQFF
TRBJ2-7 few . TRBV7-9 14 TGTGCCAGCAGCCCCGCCGGATCTTACTACGAGCAGTACTTC CASSPAGSYYEQYF
TRBJ1-1 few . TRBV10-1 13 TGCGCCAGCAGACTCGAGGTGAACACTGAAGCTTTCTTT CASRLEVNTEAFF
TRBJ2-7 . . TRBV11-2 13 TGTGCCAGCAGCAAGACCGACACCTACGAGCAGTACTTC CASSKTDTYEQYF
TRBJ2-7 . . TRBV19 14 TGTGCCAGTAGCTTCTCCGACGGGTCCTACGAGCAGTACTTC CASSFSDGSYEQYF
TRBJ2-3 . . TRBV5-6 15 TGTGCCAGCAGCTTGGGTAGGGGGCGGGGAGATACGCAGTATTTT CASSLGRGRGDTQYF
TRBJ1-5 . . TRBV7-2 14 TGTGCCAGCAGCTTAAATCCCGGGATTCAGCCCCAGCATTTT CASSLNPGIQPQHF